A single TCR beta chain is shown here with its context. What it binds is not known. This specimen comes from a study of tumor-infiltrating lymphocytes in primary liver carcinoma. Looking at the study overall: The neoplasms were of stage T1-T3 N0M0, with dimensions of about 4.2 to 10 cm across. Study results and limitations: Tumors carried a top-250-clone fraction significantly exceeding that of blood (p = 0.039).

Priming with a constant-region primer yielded TCR beta cDNA from about 500 ng total RNA. Slightly modified ARM-PCR with three nested multiplex PCR rounds yielded TCR beta libraries. Investigators reported that the first two PCR rounds, at around 11 cycles each, used TRBV1-TRBV30 forward primers with a C-beta reverse primer. MiXCR, run by TCRdb on the multiplex PCR reads, gives a single entry per CDR3 protein. The repertoire has about 99,000 distinct CDR3 sequences, approximately 71% of them found once; the top ten carry 7.5% to 10%. Scientists recovered RNA and DNA together from roughly 20-30 mg of unsorted bulk tissue. Germline values: CDR1 SGHAT, CDR2 FQNNGV. The length of the CDR3 is 15 residues. V lost 8 bases to trimming and J lost 4 bases; unmatched junction nucleotides: 11.

V gene TRBV11-2 combines with J gene TRBJ2-3; TRBD2 matches at 8 bases. Sequencing was performed on liver tumor tissue from sampling region 5. Documented subset: tumor region T5, tumor centre. The clonotype was recovered from a woman aged 60-75 years with primary liver carcinoma and hepatitis B virus infection. The CDR3 DNA sequence: TGTGCCAGCCGCTCGGGATTAGCGGGGCCAGATACGCAGTATTTT. Residues: CASRSGLAGPDTQYF.